What follows is one T cell receptor beta chain and its context. The entry originates in a study of blood T cell repertoires in COVID-19. For the study at large: Whether acute or convalescent, the COVID-19 samples came from the United States, Italy and Spain. From T cells, B-cell-depleted T cells, or PBMCs came the material, which was cDNA or gDNA.

Trimming stripped 4 bases from V and 0 bases from J, with 13 bases between. Germline V gives CDR1 LGHNA, CDR2 YSLEER. The CDR3 totals 15 residues. In the original analysis: Reference gene primer amplification gave nucleated cell count estimates. The repertoire was sequenced with immunoSEQ multiplex PCR; TCRdb's copy has only in-frame clones and lacks some. V and J calls and clone size are copied from that table; D and trimming were computed from the DNA. The repertoire has 45,000 to 60,000 clones, around 89% of them found once; the top ten carry less than 2.5%. The sample comprised peripheral blood. This clonotype was sampled from a human donor in a cohort sampled during active COVID-19. The chain has TRBV4-3 and TRBJ2-7, with a weak D call TRBD1 (5 bases). The CDR3 loop is CASSLGLGDSYEQYF. The CDR3 bases are TGCGCCAGCAGCCTCGGGTTAGGGGACTCCTACGAGCAGTACTTC.